This T cell receptor beta chain was sequenced during a study of blood T cell repertoires in COVID-19. As for the study in general: T cells, B-cell-depleted T cells, or PBMCs provided the cDNA or gDNA that served as material.

This table comes from immunoSEQ multiplex PCR, and its TCRdb copy is limited to in-frame clones, with some not included. In the table there are about 200,000 clones, around four fifths of which are singletons. CDR3 length equals 13 residues. V lost 1 base and J lost 13; bases outside the gene matches: 6. This chain connects TRBV12-3 or TRBV12-4 to TRBJ2-1, with TRBD2 matching over 8 bases. Material for sequencing was peripheral blood. This sequence was found in a human donor in a cohort sampled during active COVID-19. CDR3 amino acids: CASSLGSGISQFF. The CDR3 nucleotides are TGTGCCAGCAGTTTAGGTAGCGGGATAAGTCAGTTCTTC.